These T cell receptor beta chains were read from a single sample in a study of blood T cell repertoires in COVID-19. Data came from immunoSEQ multiplex PCR; TCRdb stores just in-frame clones and leaves some out. Here the sample spans 140,000 or so clones, about 83% being singletons. The sample comprised peripheral blood. These receptors all come from a man under 40 with COVID-19, enrolled during active disease. Each CDR3 is given with its conserved first and last residue. The D gene is left open where the match is weak. Clone sizes are given selectively: once, few, many, or a class where the clone is expanded.

CDR3aa: CATSMPSHGEQFF
CDR3nt: TGTGCCACCAGCATGCCCTCCCACGGTGAGCAGTTCTTC
abundance: .
j_gene: TRBJ2-1
v_gene: TRBV15
len: 13
d_gene: .

CDR3aa: CASSRRTLGGTQYF
CDR3nt: TGCGCCAGCAGCCGTCGGACCTTGGGGGGAACCCAGTACTTC
abundance: .
j_gene: TRBJ2-5
v_gene: TRBV5-1
len: 14
d_gene: .

CDR3aa: CASSPGLAGGSVYEQFF
CDR3nt: TGTGCCAGCAGCCCGGGACTAGCGGGAGGGTCCGTCTATGAGCAGTTCTTC
abundance: .
j_gene: TRBJ2-1
v_gene: TRBV3-1/TRBV3-2
len: 17
d_gene: TRBD2

CDR3aa: CASRDLGQRGQNSPLHF
CDR3nt: TGTGCCAGCAGAGACTTGGGACAGCGGGGGCAAAATTCACCCCTCCACTTT
abundance: .
j_gene: TRBJ1-6
v_gene: TRBV5-5
len: 17
d_gene: TRBD1

CDR3aa: CASSEGRVEAFF
CDR3nt: TGTGCCAGCAGTGAGGGGAGGGTTGAAGCTTTCTTT
abundance: .
j_gene: TRBJ1-1
v_gene: TRBV6-1
len: 12
d_gene: .

CDR3aa: CASSLDNSGGNQPQHF
CDR3nt: TGTGCCAGCAGCTTAGATAACTCAGGGGGCAATCAGCCCCAGCATTTT
abundance: .
j_gene: TRBJ1-5
v_gene: TRBV11-2
len: 16
d_gene: .

CDR3aa: CASSIGEKLFF
CDR3nt: TGTGCCAGTAGTATCGGTGAAAAACTGTTTTTT
abundance: .
j_gene: TRBJ1-4
v_gene: TRBV19
len: 11
d_gene: .

CDR3aa: CASSMKADRSGYTF
CDR3nt: TGTGCCAGTAGTATGAAGGCAGACAGGTCTGGCTACACCTTC
abundance: .
j_gene: TRBJ1-2
v_gene: TRBV19
len: 14
d_gene: .

CDR3aa: CATSSQGANYGYTF
CDR3nt: TGTGCCACCAGCAGTCAGGGGGCGAACTATGGCTACACCTTC
abundance: .
j_gene: TRBJ1-2
v_gene: TRBV15
len: 14
d_gene: TRBD1

CDR3aa: CASSVGTGLNEQFF
CDR3nt: TGTGCCAGTTCTGTAGGGACAGGGCTCAATGAGCAGTTCTTC
abundance: .
j_gene: TRBJ2-1
v_gene: TRBV19
len: 14
d_gene: TRBD1

CDR3aa: CAWSEGQGNQPQHF
CDR3nt: TGTGCCTGGAGTGAAGGACAGGGAAATCAGCCCCAGCATTTT
abundance: .
j_gene: TRBJ1-5
v_gene: TRBV30
len: 14
d_gene: TRBD1

CDR3aa: CASSLDLWREPYEQYF
CDR3nt: TGTGCCAGCAGCTTAGATCTTTGGAGGGAGCCCTACGAGCAGTACTTC
abundance: .
j_gene: TRBJ2-7
v_gene: TRBV11-2
len: 16
d_gene: .

CDR3aa: CASSIGYGASGGYTF
CDR3nt: TGTGCCAGTAGTATCGGTTACGGGGCCAGCGGGGGCTACACCTTC
abundance: .
j_gene: TRBJ1-2
v_gene: TRBV19
len: 15
d_gene: .

CDR3aa: CASREEYGYTF
CDR3nt: TGTGCCAGCAGGGAGGAGTATGGCTACACCTTC
abundance: .
j_gene: TRBJ1-2
v_gene: TRBV2
len: 11
d_gene: .

CDR3aa: CASGQGYTEAFF
CDR3nt: TGTGCCAGTGGCCAGGGTTACACTGAAGCTTTCTTT
abundance: few
j_gene: TRBJ1-1
v_gene: TRBV19
len: 12
d_gene: .

CDR3aa: CASSREDTEAFF
CDR3nt: TGTGCCAGCAGTAGGGAGGACACTGAAGCTTTCTTT
abundance: .
j_gene: TRBJ1-1
v_gene: TRBV9
len: 12
d_gene: .

CDR3aa: CASSASGAGRGMETQYF
CDR3nt: TGTGCCAGCAGTGCTTCTGGGGCAGGTCGAGGTATGGAGACCCAGTACTTC
abundance: .
j_gene: TRBJ2-5
v_gene: TRBV6-1
len: 17
d_gene: .

CDR3aa: CATRGRSIGDKSQETQYF
CDR3nt: TGTGCCACCAGAGGGAGAAGCATTGGGGACAAAAGCCAGGAGACCCAGTACTTC
abundance: once
j_gene: TRBJ2-5
v_gene: TRBV10-3
len: 18
d_gene: .

CDR3aa: CASNPTGDTGELFF
CDR3nt: TGTGCCAGTAATCCCACGGGGGACACCGGGGAGCTGTTTTTT
abundance: few
j_gene: TRBJ2-2
v_gene: TRBV19
len: 14
d_gene: .

CDR3aa: CASSLGAETQYF
CDR3nt: TGCGCCAGCAGCTTAGGAGCAGAGACCCAGTACTTC
abundance: .
j_gene: TRBJ2-5
v_gene: TRBV5-1
len: 12
d_gene: .

CDR3aa: CATRAQGAGETQYF
CDR3nt: TGTGCCACTCGCGCTCAGGGGGCGGGGGAGACCCAGTACTTC
abundance: .
j_gene: TRBJ2-5
v_gene: TRBV15
len: 14
d_gene: TRBD1

CDR3aa: CASSYTGGNNEQFF
CDR3nt: TGTGCCAGCAGTTACACGGGAGGTAACAATGAGCAGTTCTTC
abundance: .
j_gene: TRBJ2-1
v_gene: TRBV6-5
len: 14
d_gene: TRBD2

CDR3aa: CASSPMNREPNINYGYTF
CDR3nt: TGTGCCAGCTCACCGATGAACCGTGAGCCGAATATCAACTATGGCTACACCTTC
abundance: .
j_gene: TRBJ1-2
v_gene: TRBV18
len: 18
d_gene: .

CDR3aa: CATNNGQRYGYTF
CDR3nt: TGTGCCACCAATAATGGACAGCGCTATGGCTACACCTTC
abundance: many
j_gene: TRBJ1-2
v_gene: TRBV6-5
len: 13
d_gene: .

CDR3aa: CASSVEAGVSNEQFF
CDR3nt: TGTGCCAGCAGCGTAGAAGCGGGAGTAAGCAATGAGCAGTTCTTC
abundance: few
j_gene: TRBJ2-1
v_gene: TRBV9
len: 15
d_gene: TRBD2

CDR3aa: CASSLMPSYTDTQYF
CDR3nt: TGTGCCAGCAGCTTAATGCCCTCCTACACAGATACGCAGTATTTT
abundance: .
j_gene: TRBJ2-3
v_gene: TRBV7-2
len: 15
d_gene: .

CDR3aa: CASSLDEPDTQYF
CDR3nt: TGTGCCAGCAGCTTAGATGAGCCAGATACGCAGTATTTT
abundance: .
j_gene: TRBJ2-3
v_gene: TRBV7-6
len: 13
d_gene: .

CDR3aa: CASSSQRTVRAFF
CDR3nt: TGTGCCAGCAGTTCCCAACGGACAGTTCGAGCTTTCTTT
abundance: .
j_gene: TRBJ1-1
v_gene: TRBV6-5
len: 13
d_gene: .

CDR3aa: CASGQSSYNEQFF
CDR3nt: TGTGCCAGCGGACAGTCATCCTACAATGAGCAGTTCTTC
abundance: .
j_gene: TRBJ2-1
v_gene: TRBV9
len: 13
d_gene: .

CDR3aa: CASSLDGGSNQPQHF
CDR3nt: TGTGCCAGCAGCTTGGACGGGGGGAGCAATCAGCCCCAGCATTTT
abundance: few
j_gene: TRBJ1-5
v_gene: TRBV11-2
len: 15
d_gene: .

CDR3aa: CASSLQITSYNEQFF
CDR3nt: TGTGCCAGCAGTTTGCAGATTACGTCCTACAATGAGCAGTTCTTC
abundance: .
j_gene: TRBJ2-1
v_gene: TRBV27
len: 15
d_gene: .

CDR3aa: CSVSGGLAGPGETQYF
CDR3nt: TGCAGCGTTTCAGGGGGCCTAGCGGGACCAGGGGAGACCCAGTACTTC
abundance: .
j_gene: TRBJ2-5
v_gene: TRBV29-1
len: 16
d_gene: .

CDR3aa: CASSPFSTGQNEKLFF
CDR3nt: TGTGCCAGCTCACCGTTCTCAACAGGTCAGAATGAAAAACTGTTTTTT
abundance: .
j_gene: TRBJ1-4
v_gene: TRBV18
len: 16
d_gene: .

CDR3aa: CASAGGRTYNEQFF
CDR3nt: TGTGCCAGCGCGGGGGGCCGGACTTACAATGAGCAGTTCTTC
abundance: .
j_gene: TRBJ2-1
v_gene: TRBV2
len: 14
d_gene: TRBD2

CDR3aa: CASSRTANSPLHF
CDR3nt: TGTGCCAGCAGCCGGACAGCTAATTCACCCCTCCACTTT
abundance: .
j_gene: TRBJ1-6
v_gene: TRBV12-3/TRBV12-4
len: 13
d_gene: .

CDR3aa: CASSQEGQQETQYF
CDR3nt: TGTGCCAGCAGCCAAGAGGGACAGCAAGAGACCCAGTACTTC
abundance: .
j_gene: TRBJ2-5
v_gene: TRBV3-1/TRBV3-2
len: 14
d_gene: TRBD1

CDR3aa: CAGTSGTDTQYF
CDR3nt: TGTGCCGGGACTAGCGGGACAGATACGCAGTATTTT
abundance: .
j_gene: TRBJ2-3
v_gene: TRBV30
len: 12
d_gene: TRBD2

CDR3aa: CSDRRDRGDTIYF
CDR3nt: TGCAGCGACCGCCGGGACAGGGGGGACACCATATATTTT
abundance: few
j_gene: TRBJ1-3
v_gene: TRBV29-1
len: 13
d_gene: TRBD1

CDR3aa: CASSEGGRADTQYF
CDR3nt: TGTGCCAGCAGTGAGGGGGGGCGCGCAGATACGCAGTATTTT
abundance: .
j_gene: TRBJ2-3
v_gene: TRBV6-6
len: 14
d_gene: .

CDR3aa: CASRVGHLNTEAFF
CDR3nt: TGTGCCAGTCGGGTGGGACATTTGAACACTGAAGCTTTCTTT
abundance: .
j_gene: TRBJ1-1
v_gene: TRBV19
len: 14
d_gene: .

CDR3aa: CASSQGRQGPSSYEQYF
CDR3nt: TGTGCCAGCAGCCAAGGCCGACAGGGGCCTAGCTCCTACGAGCAGTACTTC
abundance: .
j_gene: TRBJ2-7
v_gene: TRBV14
len: 17
d_gene: TRBD1

CDR3aa: CASSYRGGLAGGRVQFF
CDR3nt: TGTGCCAGCAGCTATCGAGGGGGACTAGCGGGAGGAAGGGTGCAGTTCTTC
abundance: .
j_gene: TRBJ2-1
v_gene: TRBV6-2/TRBV6-3
len: 17
d_gene: TRBD2

CDR3aa: CASSPSGLAGAYEQYF
CDR3nt: TGTGCCAGCAGCCCCTCTGGGCTAGCGGGGGCCTACGAGCAGTACTTC
abundance: .
j_gene: TRBJ2-7
v_gene: TRBV4-2
len: 16
d_gene: TRBD2

CDR3aa: CASSLAGRAGEQYF
CDR3nt: TGTGCCAGCAGCTTGGCCGGTAGAGCGGGCGAGCAGTACTTC
abundance: .
j_gene: TRBJ2-7
v_gene: TRBV5-4
len: 14
d_gene: .

CDR3aa: CASSIGLAGPGELFF
CDR3nt: TGTGCCAGTAGTATAGGGCTAGCGGGACCCGGGGAGCTGTTTTTT
abundance: .
j_gene: TRBJ2-2
v_gene: TRBV19
len: 15
d_gene: TRBD2

CDR3aa: CASSWVPDNKRGGYTF
CDR3nt: TGTGCCAGCAGCTGGGTCCCGGACAACAAAAGGGGCGGCTACACCTTC
abundance: once
j_gene: TRBJ1-2
v_gene: TRBV5-6
len: 16
d_gene: .

CDR3aa: CASTPWPKDRGNTEAFF
CDR3nt: TGTGCCAGCACTCCCTGGCCGAAGGACAGGGGGAACACTGAAGCTTTCTTT
abundance: .
j_gene: TRBJ1-1
v_gene: TRBV27
len: 17
d_gene: TRBD1

CDR3aa: CAAGVTEAFF
CDR3nt: TGTGCCGCAGGGGTCACTGAAGCTTTCTTT
abundance: .
j_gene: TRBJ1-1
v_gene: TRBV30
len: 10
d_gene: .

CDR3aa: CASSLRDGFANTGELFF
CDR3nt: TGTGCCAGCAGCCTTCGTGACGGGTTCGCGAACACCGGGGAGCTGTTTTTT
abundance: .
j_gene: TRBJ2-2
v_gene: TRBV14
len: 17
d_gene: .

CDR3aa: CASRPSWTGEGYTF
CDR3nt: TGTGCCAGCAGGCCCAGTTGGACAGGGGAGGGCTACACCTTC
abundance: .
j_gene: TRBJ1-2
v_gene: TRBV6-5
len: 14
d_gene: TRBD1

CDR3aa: CASSEGARGYTF
CDR3nt: TGTGCCAGCAGTGAGGGGGCCCGAGGCTACACCTTC
abundance: once
j_gene: TRBJ1-2
v_gene: TRBV12-3/TRBV12-4
len: 12
d_gene: TRBD1

CDR3aa: CASSLDSRRGLGTEAFF
CDR3nt: TGTGCCAGCAGCTTAGATAGTCGGAGGGGCTTGGGCACTGAAGCTTTCTTT
abundance: few
j_gene: TRBJ1-1
v_gene: TRBV11-2
len: 17
d_gene: .

CDR3aa: CASSISGTSGGNTIYF
CDR3nt: TGTGCCAGTAGTATCTCGGGGACTTCGGGTGGAAACACCATATATTTT
abundance: .
j_gene: TRBJ1-3
v_gene: TRBV19
len: 16
d_gene: .

CDR3aa: CASSFGTASSEQYF
CDR3nt: TGTGCCAGCAGTTTCGGGACAGCTTCTAGCGAGCAGTACTTC
abundance: .
j_gene: TRBJ2-7
v_gene: TRBV27
len: 14
d_gene: TRBD1

CDR3aa: CASSPGDRSYEQYF
CDR3nt: TGTGCCAGCAGCCCCGGGGACAGGAGCTACGAGCAGTACTTC
abundance: .
j_gene: TRBJ2-7
v_gene: TRBV9
len: 14
d_gene: TRBD1

CDR3aa: CATMGGTGRSEKLFF
CDR3nt: TGTGCCACCATGGGGGGGACAGGGAGGAGTGAAAAACTGTTTTTT
abundance: .
j_gene: TRBJ1-4
v_gene: TRBV24-1
len: 15
d_gene: TRBD1

CDR3aa: CASSYSRGFGYTF
CDR3nt: TGTGCCAGCAGTTACTCGAGGGGGTTTGGCTACACCTTC
abundance: .
j_gene: TRBJ1-2
v_gene: TRBV6-5
len: 13
d_gene: .

CDR3aa: CAWSKTGPDEQYF
CDR3nt: TGTGCCTGGAGTAAAACAGGGCCCGACGAGCAGTACTTC
abundance: .
j_gene: TRBJ2-7
v_gene: TRBV30
len: 13
d_gene: .

CDR3aa: CASSDGLDWVDTQYF
CDR3nt: TGTGCCAGCAGCGACGGACTGGATTGGGTAGATACGCAGTATTTT
abundance: once
j_gene: TRBJ2-3
v_gene: TRBV27
len: 15
d_gene: .